This TCR beta chain was sequenced in a study of T-cell memory formation after mild COVID-19. This CDR3 has 16 residues. Germline V gives CDR1 MNHEY, CDR2 SVGEGT. J was trimmed by 8 bases and V by 6 bases; bases with no gene match: 14. TCRdb re-derived calls from the 5' RACE reads in MiXCR, one entry per CDR3 protein. The sample consists of 250,000 or so distinct CDR3 sequences, around 17% of them appearing once. In this sample, this clonotype turned up a few times. Its matching antigen is unknown. Study-level findings and limits: The second-wave clones peaking on day 37 were not confirmed as SARS-CoV-2-specific.

The rearrangement joins TRBV6-2 or TRBV6-3 to TRBJ2-1, with 9 bases matching TRBD2. Specimen: PBMCs or a T cell subset sorted from them (not recorded which). The sequence was collected from a man aged 18 to 35 who had mild COVID-19 (a few samples of this study predate the infection). Cell type and time point are not known. CDR3 loop: CASSGRGTSRSDEQFF. In nucleotides, the CDR3 is TGTGCCAGCAGCGGCCGGGGGACTAGCCGGTCCGATGAGCAGTTCTTC.